This TCR beta chain was documented in a study of blood T cell repertoires in COVID-19. Across the whole study: Sources were T cells, B-cell-depleted T cells, or PBMCs; the material itself was cDNA or gDNA.

Only in-frame clones appear in the TCRdb table, and some are missing; sequencing was by immunoSEQ multiplex PCR. The repertoire holds a few hundred thousand clones, with around 89% as singletons. The CDR3 sequence is 18 residues long. The germline V gene has CDR1 LGHDT and CDR2 YNNKEL (reference sequence). J lost 3 bases, V lost 0 bases, and 7 bases had no gene match. Sequenced material: PBMCs or T cells enriched from blood (not recorded which). This clonotype originated in a woman under 30 with acute COVID-19. The chain uses TRBV3-1 (or the pseudogene TRBV3-2) and TRBJ2-3; 12 nucleotides agree with TRBD2. CDR3 sequence (DNA): TGTGCCAGCAGCCAAGAACTTGTGCTAGCGGGAGGGACAGATACGCAGTATTTT. It codes for CASSQELVLAGGTDTQYF.